The rows below give T cell receptor beta chains drawn from one sample of a study of T cell changes during pregnancy in multiple sclerosis. Generated by immunoSEQ multiplex PCR, the TCRdb table keeps only in-frame clones and is missing some. The table lists roughly 69,000 clones, around 90% of them singletons. The sequences come from peripheral blood, collected in the third trimester of pregnancy. The receptor set was obtained from a female donor with multiple sclerosis, enrolled in a pregnancy study. CDR3s include the opening cysteine and the closing phenylalanine or tryptophan. A D gene is named only where the DNA matches it firmly.

CDR3 DNA	CDR3 protein	CDR3 length	V gene	J gene	D gene
TGTGCCAGCAGCTTTTCCGGGAGCAATGAAAAACTGTTTTTT	CASSFSGSNEKLFF	14	TRBV5-5	TRBJ1-4	.
TGTGCCAGCAGCTTGGCGACAGCCCAAGAGACCCAGTACTTC	CASSLATAQETQYF	14	TRBV5-5	TRBJ2-5	.
TGTGCCAGCAGCTTAATAATAGAAGCCCAGTACTTC	CASSLIIEAQYF	12	TRBV7-9	TRBJ2-5	.
TGTGCTAGTGGTTTGAGCGCCGAAAAACTGTTTTTT	CASGLSAEKLFF	12	TRBV12-5	TRBJ1-4	.
TGCGCCAGCAGCTTCCCAGGGGCGCGGGAGACCCAGTACTTC	CASSFPGARETQYF	14	TRBV5-1	TRBJ2-5	.
TGTGCCAGCAGTTTACGGGGGGGGAACTACAATGAGCAGTTCTTC	CASSLRGGNYNEQFF	15	TRBV27	TRBJ2-1	TRBD2
TGTGCCAGCAGCCGGGACATGCCTCTTCAGTACTTC	CASSRDMPLQYF	12	TRBV2	TRBJ2-4	.
TGTGCCAGCAGCCAGGAGGACGCGGCTGAAGCTTTCTTT	CASSQEDAAEAFF	13	TRBV4-2	TRBJ1-1	.
TGCGCCTTCGACAGGGTCGCTGAAGCTTTCTTT	CAFDRVAEAFF	11	TRBV10-2	TRBJ1-1	TRBD1
TGTGCCTGGTCGTCCCTCTCTGGAAACACCATATATTTT	CAWSSLSGNTIYF	13	TRBV30	TRBJ1-3	.
TGTGCCAGCCGATTGCGGGGGAACTATGGCTACACCTTC	CASRLRGNYGYTF	13	TRBV2	TRBJ1-2	.
TGTGCCAGCAGCCCCACCCCCTTTGGCGGGGAAGAGACCCAGTACTTC	CASSPTPFGGEETQYF	16	TRBV9	TRBJ2-5	.
TGTGCCAGCAGTGACTCGGAGAACTATGGCTACACCTTC	CASSDSENYGYTF	13	TRBV2	TRBJ1-2	.
TGTGCCAGCAGTTACGGGGGGAACTATGGCTACACCTTC	CASSYGGNYGYTF	13	TRBV6-6	TRBJ1-2	.
TGCGCCAGCAGCCAAGATTTTCCCGGCAGGGGATCCGCCTACTATGGCTACACCTTC	CASSQDFPGRGSAYYGYTF	19	TRBV4-1	TRBJ1-2	.
TGCGCCAGCAGCTTGGCCGGAGACAGACCCTTCTATGGCTACACCTTC	CASSLAGDRPFYGYTF	16	TRBV5-1	TRBJ1-2	.
TGTGCCAGCAGCCCCCTAGCCAAAAACATTCAGTACTTC	CASSPLAKNIQYF	13	TRBV7-8	TRBJ2-4	.